This TCR beta chain was sequenced for a study of tumor T cells in aggressive B-cell lymphoma. Only in-frame clones appear in the TCRdb table, and some are missing; sequencing was by immunoSEQ multiplex PCR. The table lists 3,000 to 4,000 clones, roughly 94% of them singletons, with roughly 2% in the top ten. The clonotype comes from an adult with diffuse large B cell lymphoma. The specimen sequenced was tumor tissue.

The CDR3 sequence is CASSKGQGANTGELFF. The CDR3 DNA reads TGTGCCAGTAGTAAGGGGCAGGGGGCGAACACCGGGGAGCTGTTTTTT. This chain connects TRBV19 to TRBJ2-2; TRBD1 aligns across 7 bases. J was trimmed by 0 bases and V by 4 bases; bases with no gene match: 5. Germline-derived CDR1 and CDR2 are LNHDA and SQIVND (reference sequence). This CDR3 region has 16 residues.